This T cell receptor (beta chain) appears in the sequencing data of a study of T cells in Graves' hyperthyroidism and ophthalmopathy. Points from the study as a whole: Using 13 V-J features, a model discriminated ophthalmopathy from stable hyperthyroidism. Prediction of ophthalmopathy progression came a median about 6 months pre-onset.

With V trimmed by 2 bases and J by 8 bases, 7 bases remained unmatched. The CDR3 is 15 residues long. Germline loops: CDR1 SGHTA, CDR2 FQGNSA. There were TCR beta CDR3 regions amplified from RNA transcripts. The HTBI primer set was used in a first-round RT-PCR of the TCR CDR3. TCRdb re-analysed the multiplex PCR reads in MiXCR, keeping a single row per CDR3 protein. The table lists some 500,000 distinct CDR3 sequences, 24% of them singletons. This clonotype was observed many times. The antigen is unknown. The receptor was derived from a woman in her 30s with Graves' ophthalmopathy. Sequencing used blood. The chain has TRBV7-2 and TRBJ1-2, with TRBD1 identical over 11 bases. The CDR3 coding sequence is TGTGCCAGCAGCTTACCGGGACAGGGGGGGGCCGGCTACACCTTC. Translated, it gives CASSLPGQGGAGYTF. Together with reference TRBV7-2 and TRBJ1-2, the CDR3 gives the full variable domain: GAGVSQSPSNKVTEKGKDVELRCDPISGHTALYWYRQSLGQGLEFLIYFQGNSAPDKSGLPSDRFSAERTGGSVSTLTIQRTQQEDSAVYLCASSLPGQGGAGYTFGSGTRLTVV.